The clone carrying this TCR beta chain was seen at least ten times. CDR1 DFQATT and CDR2 SNEGSKA come from the germline V gene (reference sequence). Trimming pared 4 bases from V and 2 bases from J, leaving 16 bases between. The CDR3 runs to 15 residues. This sample's TCRbeta library carried unique molecular identifier barcodes. In TCRdb, the PCR reads were re-called with MiXCR into one record per CDR3 protein. The table lists 120,000 or so distinct CDR3 sequences, 10% to 13% of them singletons. The sample is drawn from a study of T-cell reconstitution after alpha-beta-depleted transplantation in children.

V gene TRBV20-1 combines with J gene TRBJ2-3; maybe TRBD2 (6 bases). This sequence was found in a human donor who donated a stem cell graft to a child with acute lymphoblastic leukemia. Sequenced here: PBMCs from the stem cell graft donor, sampled from the stem cell graft. The CDR3 DNA sequence: TGCAGTGCTACCGGAGGGACGTATAACACAGATACGCAGTATTTT. Protein sequence: CSATGGTYNTDTQYF.